The T cell receptor beta chain described here comes from a study of blood T cells in healthy people across ages. This CDR3 comprises 15 residues. Per the germline V gene, CDR1 is DFQATT and CDR2 is SNEGSKA (reference sequence). The V segment lost 3 bases and the J segment 4 bases; nucleotides outside the gene matches: 6. It was with a sample-barcoded 5' primer and a J-beta primer mix that a second PCR of roughly 7 to 12 cycles was run. TCRdb reprocessed the 5' RACE reads via MiXCR and lists one record per CDR3 protein. The sample yields 350,000 to 450,000 distinct CDR3 sequences, about 52% seen once. This clonotype was observed at least ten times.

The sequencing sample was made of blood. V and J are TRBV20-1 and TRBJ1-5; 10 bases map to TRBD1. The source of this sequence is a man aged 55-75 years in good health. CDR3 amino acids: CSASPGTGANQPQHF. In DNA form, the CDR3 reads TGCAGTGCTAGTCCCGGGACAGGGGCGAATCAGCCCCAGCATTTT.